This passage covers 15 T cell receptor beta chains from one sample sequenced in a study of blood T cell repertoires in COVID-19. Using immunoSEQ multiplex PCR, the repertoire was profiled, and TCRdb retains in-frame clones only, with some absent. The table has hundreds of thousands of clones, roughly 86% seen once; the top ten hold around 9.3%. What was sequenced was PBMCs or T cells enriched from blood (not recorded which). The receptors originated from a woman in her late teens or twenties who had recovered from COVID-19.

The chain combines TRBV19 with TRBJ1-1; TRBD1 agrees at 10 bases. CDR3 size: 13 residues. CDR1 LNHDA and CDR2 SQIVND come from the germline V gene (reference sequence). With V trimmed by 5 bases and J by 7 bases, 4 bases remained unmatched. The DNA for the CDR3 is TGTGCCAGTAGTGGACAGGGGGGTAGTGAAGCTTTCTTT. Translated: CASSGQGGSEAFF.

The gene calls are TRBV5-1 and TRBJ2-2, with 9 positions matching TRBD1. Trimming cost V 5 bases and J 2 bases; bases outside gene matches: 4. Germline values: CDR1 SGHRS, CDR2 YFSETQ. The CDR3 extends over 15 amino acids. The DNA of the CDR3 is TGCGCCAGCAGACGGACAGGGGTCAACACCGGGGAGCTGTTTTTT. Protein product: CASRRTGVNTGELFF.

The chain is built from TRBV6-5 and TRBJ2-3; perhaps TRBD2 as D (6 bases). The CDR3 extends over 15 amino acids. The V gene's germline CDR1 is MNHEY and CDR2 SVGAGI. V dropped 6 bases and J dropped 4 bases, with 17 bases sitting between them. The CDR3, as DNA: TGTGCCAGCAGCCCCGTGGGCGGGGTAGCAGATACGCAGTATTTT. Residues: CASSPVGGVADTQYF.

The genes are TRBV4-1 and TRBJ2-5, with TRBD1 identical over 9 bases. Germline CDR1 MGHRA, CDR2 YSYEKL. The CDR3 sequence is 16 residues long. The junction had 11 bases not matched to a gene; V was cut back by 4 bases and J by 5 bases. CDR3 DNA: TGCGCCAGCAGCCGGCAAATACAGGGGGCTAAGGAGACCCAGTACTTC. Amino acid sequence: CASSRQIQGAKETQYF.

The chain is built from TRBV11-2 and TRBJ1-6; D uncertain. CDR3 length equals 19 residues. V was shortened by 2 bases and J by 3 bases, with 20 bases between the two germline ends. The V gene's germline CDR1 is SGHAT and CDR2 FQNNGV. CDR3 bases: TGTGCCAGCAGCTTAAACGGCAGGCCGCCGGGAGGCTATAATTCACCCCTCCACTTT. It is translated as CASSLNGRPPGGYNSPLHF.

V is TRBV28 and J is TRBJ1-2, with TRBD1 as a possible D gene (6 bases). The CDR3 totals 15 residues. Deletions cut 6 bases from V and 6 bases from J, with 20 bases between. CDR1 is MDHEN and CDR2 is SYDVKM in the germline V gene. The CDR3 region is CASSPPLGAADGYTF. The CDR3 bases are TGTGCCAGCAGCCCCCCCCTGGGGGCCGCGGATGGCTACACCTTC.

The chain has TRBV2 and TRBJ1-6; 8 bases line up with TRBD1. Germline lookup yields CDR1 SNHLY and CDR2 FYNNEI. This CDR3 comprises 14 residues. J lost 18 bases, V lost 7 bases, and 17 bases had no gene match. CDR3 in DNA: TGTGCCAGCAACGGAGACAGGGGAGCTTCGGACCCCCACTTT. Amino acids: CASNGDRGASDPHF.

In this sample, this clone turned up once. The limits of the CDR3 on the DNA are not certain, so only TCRdb's listed CDR3 is given. The chain is built from TRBV19 and TRBJ1-2; the D call in the table, TRBD1, was not verified against the DNA. The CDR3 is 15 residues long, counting both termini. Germline CDR1 is LNHDA and CDR2 is SQIVND (reference sequence). The CDR3 region is CASSILARQDYGYTF.

V gene TRBV25-1 combines with J gene TRBJ1-4; 10 bases are a match to TRBD1. CDR3 length: 15 residues. Trimming cost V 2 bases and J 7 bases; bases outside gene matches: 4. Germline values: CDR1 MGHDK, CDR2 SYGVNS. The CDR3 sequence: CASSESGQGVEKLFF. Here the CDR3 DNA reads TGTGCCAGCAGTGAAAGCGGACAGGGGGTTGAAAAACTGTTTTTT.

This chain uses TRBV28 with TRBJ2-1; D gene unclear. V was cut by 7 bases and J by 0 bases, with 13 bases left in between. This CDR3 is built from 15 residues. Germline V gene sequence: CDR1 MDHEN, CDR2 SYDVKM. As DNA, the CDR3 is TGTGCCAGCAACGATACTCCGAGCTCCTACAATGAGCAGTTCTTC. It yields the protein CASNDTPSSYNEQFF.

The chain links TRBV7-9 to TRBJ2-1; weak D call: TRBD1 (6 bases). Per the germline V gene, CDR1 is SEHNR and CDR2 is FQNEAQ (reference sequence). This CDR3 has 13 amino acids. V shed 5 bases and J shed 8 bases, with 13 bases lying between them. The CDR3 nucleotides are TGTGCCAGCAGCCCTGGGACATTAGATGAGCAGTTCTTC. Its protein product is CASSPGTLDEQFF. The whole variable domain, remainder taken from reference TRBV7-9 and TRBJ2-1, is DTGVSQNPRHKITKRGQNVTFRCDPISEHNRLYWYRQTLGQGPEFLTYFQNEAQLEKSRLLSDRFSAERPKGSFSTLEIQRTEQGDSAMYLCASSPGTLDEQFFGPGTRLTVL.

This clone was observed once. This rearrangement joins TRBV4-3 to TRBJ2-3; possible D gene TRBD1, 6 bases. CDR3 length equals 16 residues. V lost 4 bases and J 2 bases, leaving 16 bases between the germline ends. In germline, CDR1 is LGHNA, CDR2 YSLEER. The CDR3 DNA is TGCGCCAGCAGCCGAGGGACACTCGTTGACACAGATACGCAGTATTTT. It codes for CASSRGTLVDTDTQYF.

The chain has TRBV2 and TRBJ2-2; 8 nucleotides align to TRBD1. The ends lost 8 bases at V and 5 bases at J; junction bases unmatched: 4. Germline loops: CDR1 SNHLY, CDR2 FYNNEI. This CDR3 spans 13 amino acids. DNA of the CDR3: TGTGCCAGCGGACAGGGTAATACCGGGGAGCTGTTTTTT. This codes for CASGQGNTGELFF.

This clone was recorded a few times. This chain links TRBV28 with TRBJ1-5, with 7 bases that match TRBD1. The V gene's germline CDR1 is MDHEN and CDR2 SYDVKM. CDR3 length equals 17 residues. The V segment lost 7 bases and the J segment 6 bases; nucleotides outside the gene matches: 18. In DNA, the CDR3 is TGTGCCAGCAAGACGGGCGGGACAGCCCAGGGTGGTCAGCCCCAGCATTTT. As protein: CASKTGGTAQGGQPQHF.

The gene calls are TRBV19 and TRBJ1-1, with D possibly matching TRBD1 (6 bases). The CDR3 extends over 15 amino acids. V gave up 5 bases and J gave up 5 bases, with 18 bases separating them. Germline V lookup: CDR1 LNHDA, CDR2 SQIVND (reference sequence). The CDR3 region is CASSGTGLPTTEAFF. The CDR3 DNA reads TGTGCCAGTAGTGGTACAGGGTTACCCACAACTGAAGCTTTCTTT.